This record concerns one TCR beta chain sequence. Its antigen is unidentified. Together with a sample-barcoded 5' primer, a J-beta primer mix was included in a second PCR lasting about 6 to 12 cycles. Each of the cDNA molecules was tagged by a template-switch adaptor with 12 random nucleotides. The yield of each sample was at least 2.5 million CDR3-containing paired-end reads. TCRdb re-called the 5' RACE reads with MiXCR, one entry per CDR3 protein. Of around 790,000 distinct CDR3 sequences listed, approximately 48% are singletons. The data originate from a study of blood T cells in healthy people across ages. Findings and limits, study-wide: While age rose, TCR beta diversity per million T cells dropped in a roughly linear way. Unsorted PBMC material precluded a definitive naive versus antigen-experienced comparison.

There are 13 residues in the CDR3. The ends were cut back, 3 bases at V and 4 bases at J, with 8 bases in the middle. Looked up from germline, CDR1 is MGHRA and CDR2 is YSYEKL. The genes are TRBV4-1 and TRBJ2-3, with a tentative D call TRBD2 (5 bases). Sequencing used blood. This clonotype was sampled from a man in his sixties in good health. CDR3 residues: CASSHAGADTQYF. As DNA, the CDR3 is TGCGCCAGCAGCCATGCGGGCGCAGATACGCAGTATTTT.